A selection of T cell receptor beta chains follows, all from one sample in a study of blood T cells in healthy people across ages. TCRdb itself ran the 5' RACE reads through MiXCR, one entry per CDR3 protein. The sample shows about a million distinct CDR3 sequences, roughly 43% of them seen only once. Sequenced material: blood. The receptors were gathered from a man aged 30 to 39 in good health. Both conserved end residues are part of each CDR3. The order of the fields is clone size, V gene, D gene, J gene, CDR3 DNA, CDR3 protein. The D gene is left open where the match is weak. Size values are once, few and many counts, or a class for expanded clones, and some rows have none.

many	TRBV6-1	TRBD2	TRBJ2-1	TGTGCCAGCAGCCTGGCTAGCGGGGGCCACAATGAGCAGTTCTTC	CASSLASGGHNEQFF
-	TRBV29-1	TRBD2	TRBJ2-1	TGCAGCACCGCTAGCGGGGCCTACAATGAGCAGTTCTTC	CSTASGAYNEQFF
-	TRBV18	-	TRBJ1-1	TGTGCCAGCTCCAGGGACCCCTGGTCCGCTTTCTTT	CASSRDPWSAFF
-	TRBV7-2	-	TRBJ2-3	TGTGCCAGCAGCTCGGAGGGGGGATCAGATACGCAGTATTTT	CASSSEGGSDTQYF
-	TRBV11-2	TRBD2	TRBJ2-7	TGTGCCAGCAGCTTAGATCCCCTAGCGGGGAGGGAGCAGTACTTC	CASSLDPLAGREQYF
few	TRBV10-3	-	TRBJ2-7	TGTGCCATCAGTGAGTCTGACGGCCTCTACGAGCAGTACTTC	CAISESDGLYEQYF
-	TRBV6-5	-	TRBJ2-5	TGTGCCAGCAGTTACCGAGTCGGGACCACCAATCGGGAGACCCAGTACTTC	CASSYRVGTTNRETQYF
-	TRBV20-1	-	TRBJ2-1	TGCAGTGCTAGACAGGGGATTGCCCCCAACAATGAGCAGTTCTTC	CSARQGIAPNNEQFF
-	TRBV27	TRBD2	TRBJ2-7	TGTGCCAGCAGTTTAACAGCGGGGAGGTCCTACGAGCAGTACTTC	CASSLTAGRSYEQYF
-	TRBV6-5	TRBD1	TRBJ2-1	TGTGCCAGCAGTTACGCTTTAGGACAGGTGCAGTTCTTC	CASSYALGQVQFF
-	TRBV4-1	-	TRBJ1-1	TGCGCCAGCAGCCAAGATTTCGGTGAAGCTTTCTTT	CASSQDFGEAFF
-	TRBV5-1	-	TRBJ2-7	TGCGCCAGCAGCCCACGACAGGCCGGGGACGAGCAGTACTTC	CASSPRQAGDEQYF
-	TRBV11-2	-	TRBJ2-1	TGTGCCAGCAGTTTCGGGGACCGACCGTCAAATGAGCAGTTCTTC	CASSFGDRPSNEQFF
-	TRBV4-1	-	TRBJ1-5	TGCGCCAGCAGCCCTGTCTTGAGGTGGAGCAATCAGCCCCAGCATTTT	CASSPVLRWSNQPQHF
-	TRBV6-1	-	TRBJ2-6	TGTGCCAGCAGTCGGACTTATGGGGCCAACGTCCTGACTTTC	CASSRTYGANVLTF
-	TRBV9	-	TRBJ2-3	TGTGCCAGCAGCGTAGAAATGGGGCTAGATACGCAGTATTTT	CASSVEMGLDTQYF
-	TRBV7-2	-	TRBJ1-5	TGTGCCAGCAGCCGTAACAGGGCCGGGCAGCCCCAGCATTTT	CASSRNRAGQPQHF
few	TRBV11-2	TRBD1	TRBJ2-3	TGTGCCAGCAGGAAGGGGACAGGGCAATACACAGATACGCAGTATTTT	CASRKGTGQYTDTQYF
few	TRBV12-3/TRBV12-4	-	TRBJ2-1	TGTGCCAGCAGCCCGAGGGAGGACCAATACAATGAGCAGTTCTTC	CASSPREDQYNEQFF
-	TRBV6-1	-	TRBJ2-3	TGTGCCAGCTCGGGACACGAGGATACGCAGTATTTT	CASSGHEDTQYF
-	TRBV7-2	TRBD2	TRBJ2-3	TGTGCCAGCAGTTTAGATAGCGGGGGGGCAGATACGCAGTATTTT	CASSLDSGGADTQYF
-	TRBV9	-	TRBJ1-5	TGTGCCAGCAGCGGGGGTGGAGGGGTCACGCAGCCCCAGCATTTT	CASSGGGGVTQPQHF
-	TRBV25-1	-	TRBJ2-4	TGTGCCAGCAGTGCCCATGAGAATGGAGACATTCAGTACTTC	CASSAHENGDIQYF
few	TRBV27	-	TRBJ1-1	TGTGCCAGCAGTTTTGGGCGGATGAACACTGAAGCTTTCTTT	CASSFGRMNTEAFF
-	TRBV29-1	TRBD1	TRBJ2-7	TGCAGCGTTGAAGATCCTGTCAGGGGGCCCTACGAGCAGTACTTC	CSVEDPVRGPYEQYF
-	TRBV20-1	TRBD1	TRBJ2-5	TGCAGTGCTAGATCCTCGATTGACAGGGGCTACCAAGAGACCCAGTACTTC	CSARSSIDRGYQETQYF
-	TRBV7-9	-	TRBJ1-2	TGTGCCAGCAGCCTTAGGGACCCGGGACTGACTAACTATGGCTACACCTTC	CASSLRDPGLTNYGYTF
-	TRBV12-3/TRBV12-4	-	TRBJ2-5	TGTGCCAGCAGTTTAGGGGCAGCAGAGACCCAGTACTTC	CASSLGAAETQYF
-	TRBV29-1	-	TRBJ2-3	TGCAGCGTTGCCGGACAGCTAACTAGCACTAGCACAGATACGCAGTATTTT	CSVAGQLTSTSTDTQYF
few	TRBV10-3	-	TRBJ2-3	TGTGCCATCAGTGCGAAGGGCCCCGGGGCCGCAGATACGCAGTATTTT	CAISAKGPGAADTQYF
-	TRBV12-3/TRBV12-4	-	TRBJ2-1	TGTGCCAGCAGTTTATGGGCAAATGAGCAGTTCTTC	CASSLWANEQFF
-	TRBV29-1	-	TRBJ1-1	TGCAGCGTCACCCTAGGGGGAGCGAACACTGAAGCTTTCTTT	CSVTLGGANTEAFF
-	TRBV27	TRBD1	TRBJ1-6	TGTGCCAGCACCGTAGGGACAGGGAGGAATAATTCGCCCCTCCACTTT	CASTVGTGRNNSPLHF
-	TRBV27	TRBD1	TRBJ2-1	TGTGCCAGCAGAATATCCGGGACAGGGGGTTACAATGAGCAGTTCTTC	CASRISGTGGYNEQFF
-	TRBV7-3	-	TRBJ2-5	TGTGCCAGCAGCTCCCCCCTCGGGACCCAGTACTTC	CASSSPLGTQYF
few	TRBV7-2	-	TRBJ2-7	TGTGCCAGCAGCCCAAACCTCTCCGAGCAGTACTTC	CASSPNLSEQYF
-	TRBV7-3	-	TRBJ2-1	TGTGCCAGCAGCCAGAACGATTATGGGACCGCGACCTACAATGAGCAGTTCTTC	CASSQNDYGTATYNEQFF
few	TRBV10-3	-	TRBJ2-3	TGTGCCATCGGTGATGGCACAGATACGCAGTATTTT	CAIGDGTDTQYF
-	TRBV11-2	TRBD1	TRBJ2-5	TGTGCCAGCAGCTTAGGACAGGGGGATACGGAGACCCAGTACTTC	CASSLGQGDTETQYF
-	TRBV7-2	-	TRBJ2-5	TGTGCCAGCAGCCCGTCCTTGGTAGAGCAGTACTTC	CASSPSLVEQYF
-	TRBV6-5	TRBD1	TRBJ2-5	TGTGCCAGCAGTTACGACAGGGGGCGAGGTCAGACCCAGTACTTC	CASSYDRGRGQTQYF